Listed below are T cell receptor beta chains from one sample, sequenced in a study of shared clonotypes between healthy human individuals. Sequencing was performed with immunoSEQ multiplex PCR; in TCRdb, only in-frame clones are kept and a portion is missing. The table includes under 2,000,000 clones, over 85% detected once. Sequenced sample: naive CD8+ T cells sorted from blood. The source of these receptors is a man younger than 30 in good health. Both conserved end residues are part of each CDR3. The D gene is left open where the match is weak. Size values are once, few and many counts, or a class for expanded clones, and some rows have none.

clone_size: NA; d_call: NA; v_call: TRBV9; j_call: TRBJ2-7; cdr3_aa: CASSVGVGGDYEQYF; cdr3_nt: TGTGCCAGCAGCGTAGGTGTCGGAGGAGACTACGAGCAGTACTTC
clone_size: NA; d_call: NA; v_call: TRBV5-6; j_call: TRBJ1-2; cdr3_aa: CASSLKSGVDGYTF; cdr3_nt: TGTGCCAGCAGCTTGAAGAGCGGGGTTGATGGCTACACCTTC
clone_size: NA; d_call: NA; v_call: TRBV7-9; j_call: TRBJ2-1; cdr3_aa: CASSFYRDNEQFF; cdr3_nt: TGTGCCAGCAGCTTCTACAGGGACAATGAGCAGTTCTTC
clone_size: NA; d_call: TRBD1; v_call: TRBV6-1; j_call: TRBJ1-2; cdr3_aa: CASSYTGDYGYTF; cdr3_nt: TGTGCCAGCAGTTATACAGGGGACTATGGCTACACCTTC
clone_size: NA; d_call: TRBD1; v_call: TRBV6-5; j_call: TRBJ1-2; cdr3_aa: CASSYAFPGGGYTF; cdr3_nt: TGTGCCAGCAGTTACGCTTTTCCAGGGGGTGGCTACACCTTC
clone_size: NA; d_call: NA; v_call: TRBV27; j_call: TRBJ2-7; cdr3_aa: CASSWGSAYEQYF; cdr3_nt: TGTGCCAGCAGTTGGGGTTCCGCTTACGAGCAGTACTTC
clone_size: NA; d_call: TRBD1; v_call: TRBV2; j_call: TRBJ2-2; cdr3_aa: CASSKTGQFSGELFF; cdr3_nt: TGTGCCAGCAGTAAAACGGGACAGTTTTCCGGGGAGCTGTTTTTT
clone_size: NA; d_call: NA; v_call: TRBV5-1; j_call: TRBJ2-7; cdr3_aa: CASMPTGVSYEQYF; cdr3_nt: TGCGCCAGCATGCCAACCGGGGTCTCCTACGAGCAGTACTTC
clone_size: NA; d_call: NA; v_call: TRBV5-1; j_call: TRBJ1-4; cdr3_aa: CASSLTGTATNEKLFF; cdr3_nt: TGCGCCAGCAGCTTGACAGGGACTGCAACTAATGAAAAACTGTTTTTT
clone_size: NA; d_call: TRBD2; v_call: TRBV5-6; j_call: TRBJ2-5; cdr3_aa: CASSGWGSGIRETQYF; cdr3_nt: TGTGCCAGCAGCGGTTGGGGTAGCGGGATTAGGGAGACCCAGTACTTC
clone_size: NA; d_call: TRBD1; v_call: TRBV27; j_call: TRBJ2-1; cdr3_aa: CASSYTGGIAYNEQFF; cdr3_nt: TGTGCCAGCAGTTATACAGGGGGGATAGCCTACAATGAGCAGTTCTTC
clone_size: NA; d_call: TRBD1; v_call: TRBV6-1; j_call: TRBJ1-1; cdr3_aa: CASSEGQENTEAFF; cdr3_nt: TGTGCCAGCAGCGAGGGACAGGAGAACACTGAAGCTTTCTTT
clone_size: NA; d_call: TRBD2; v_call: TRBV4-3; j_call: TRBJ2-1; cdr3_aa: CASSQVPSGSENNEQFF; cdr3_nt: TGCGCCAGCAGCCAAGTTCCTAGCGGGAGTGAAAACAATGAGCAGTTCTTC
clone_size: few; d_call: NA; v_call: TRBV9; j_call: TRBJ2-3; cdr3_aa: CASSVGGYTDTQYF; cdr3_nt: TGTGCCAGCAGCGTAGGAGGATACACAGATACGCAGTATTTT
clone_size: NA; d_call: NA; v_call: TRBV7-9; j_call: TRBJ1-1; cdr3_aa: CASSFPGNTEAFF; cdr3_nt: TGTGCCAGCAGCTTTCCTGGGAACACTGAAGCTTTCTTT
clone_size: NA; d_call: NA; v_call: TRBV5-4; j_call: TRBJ1-5; cdr3_aa: CASSLGSGANQPQHF; cdr3_nt: TGTGCCAGCAGCTTGGGTTCAGGGGCCAATCAGCCCCAGCATTTT
clone_size: NA; d_call: NA; v_call: TRBV6-5; j_call: TRBJ2-7; cdr3_aa: CASSYGGPTYEQYF; cdr3_nt: TGTGCCAGCAGTTACGGGGGGCCCACCTACGAGCAGTACTTC
clone_size: NA; d_call: NA; v_call: TRBV4-2; j_call: TRBJ2-7; cdr3_aa: CASSPAPGYEQYF; cdr3_nt: TGTGCCAGCAGCCCGGCCCCGGGCTACGAGCAGTACTTC
clone_size: NA; d_call: TRBD2; v_call: TRBV7-9; j_call: TRBJ2-7; cdr3_aa: CASSRAVAGGTYEQYF; cdr3_nt: TGTGCCAGCAGCCGGGCGGTAGCGGGAGGGACCTACGAGCAGTACTTC
clone_size: NA; d_call: TRBD1; v_call: TRBV11-2; j_call: TRBJ1-1; cdr3_aa: CASSSGQGGAEAFF; cdr3_nt: TGTGCCAGCAGCTCGGGACAGGGGGGGGCTGAAGCTTTCTTT
clone_size: NA; d_call: NA; v_call: TRBV29-1; j_call: TRBJ2-2; cdr3_aa: CSVDQTGNTGELFF; cdr3_nt: TGCAGCGTTGACCAGACAGGGAACACCGGGGAGCTGTTTTTT
clone_size: NA; d_call: NA; v_call: TRBV7-9; j_call: TRBJ2-7; cdr3_aa: CATSDATSYEQYF; cdr3_nt: TGTGCCACCTCCGACGCAACCTCCTACGAGCAGTACTTC
clone_size: NA; d_call: TRBD1; v_call: TRBV7-3; j_call: TRBJ2-5; cdr3_aa: CASSLESSDRGRQETQYF; cdr3_nt: TGTGCCAGCAGCTTAGAGTCTTCGGACAGGGGACGACAAGAGACCCAGTACTTC
clone_size: NA; d_call: NA; v_call: TRBV13; j_call: TRBJ2-7; cdr3_aa: CASRGQAYEQYF; cdr3_nt: TGTGCCAGCAGGGGACAAGCTTACGAGCAGTACTTC
clone_size: once; d_call: NA; v_call: TRBV6-5; j_call: TRBJ2-2; cdr3_aa: CASSYSMGEWTGELFF; cdr3_nt: TGTGCCAGCAGTTACTCTATGGGGGAATGGACCGGGGAGCTGTTTTTT
clone_size: NA; d_call: TRBD2; v_call: TRBV4-1; j_call: TRBJ2-7; cdr3_aa: CASSQIISGRDYEQYF; cdr3_nt: TGCGCCAGCAGCCAAATAATTAGCGGGAGGGATTACGAGCAGTACTTC
clone_size: NA; d_call: NA; v_call: TRBV5-6; j_call: TRBJ2-7; cdr3_aa: CASSSGLLREDDEQYF; cdr3_nt: TGTGCCAGCAGCTCGGGCCTTCTGAGGGAGGATGACGAGCAGTACTTC
clone_size: NA; d_call: NA; v_call: TRBV28; j_call: TRBJ2-1; cdr3_aa: CASSLHEGVYNEQFF; cdr3_nt: TGTGCCAGCAGTTTACACGAGGGGGTCTACAATGAGCAGTTCTTC
clone_size: NA; d_call: NA; v_call: TRBV7-3; j_call: TRBJ1-1; cdr3_aa: CASSLTPRGETEAFF; cdr3_nt: TGTGCCAGCAGCTTAACCCCCCGGGGAGAAACTGAAGCTTTCTTT
clone_size: NA; d_call: NA; v_call: TRBV6-6; j_call: TRBJ2-5; cdr3_aa: CASSSGVGETQYF; cdr3_nt: TGTGCCAGCAGTTCAGGGGTCGGGGAGACCCAGTACTTC
clone_size: NA; d_call: NA; v_call: TRBV29-1; j_call: TRBJ2-3; cdr3_aa: CSVIFRTDTQYF; cdr3_nt: TGCAGCGTCATCTTCCGCACAGATACGCAGTATTTT
clone_size: NA; d_call: NA; v_call: TRBV9; j_call: TRBJ2-3; cdr3_aa: CASSVEGTDTQYF; cdr3_nt: TGTGCCAGCAGCGTGGAGGGAACAGATACGCAGTATTTT
clone_size: NA; d_call: NA; v_call: TRBV7-9; j_call: TRBJ2-7; cdr3_aa: CASRPRSSYEQYF; cdr3_nt: TGTGCCAGCCGACCTCGGAGCTCCTACGAGCAGTACTTC
clone_size: NA; d_call: TRBD1; v_call: TRBV4-1; j_call: TRBJ2-5; cdr3_aa: CASSQDPDRVETQYF; cdr3_nt: TGCGCCAGCAGCCAAGACCCGGACAGGGTAGAGACCCAGTACTTC
clone_size: NA; d_call: NA; v_call: TRBV11-3; j_call: TRBJ2-1; cdr3_aa: CASSSSDLSYNEQFF; cdr3_nt: TGTGCCAGCAGCTCTAGCGATTTATCCTACAATGAGCAGTTCTTC
clone_size: NA; d_call: NA; v_call: TRBV6-1; j_call: TRBJ1-1; cdr3_aa: CASSEFTSWDTEAFF; cdr3_nt: TGTGCCAGCAGTGAATTTACGTCATGGGACACTGAAGCTTTCTTT
clone_size: NA; d_call: NA; v_call: TRBV5-1; j_call: TRBJ2-5; cdr3_aa: CASSLEDETQYF; cdr3_nt: TGCGCCAGCAGCTTGGAGGATGAGACCCAGTACTTC
clone_size: NA; d_call: NA; v_call: TRBV5-6; j_call: TRBJ2-7; cdr3_aa: CASSLQGTSSYEQYF; cdr3_nt: TGTGCCAGCAGCTTACAGGGGACTAGCTCCTACGAGCAGTACTTC
clone_size: NA; d_call: TRBD1; v_call: TRBV7-9; j_call: TRBJ1-2; cdr3_aa: CASSLEGQGGNYGYTF; cdr3_nt: TGTGCCAGCAGCTTAGAGGGACAGGGAGGCAACTATGGCTACACCTTC
clone_size: NA; d_call: NA; v_call: TRBV18; j_call: TRBJ1-1; cdr3_aa: CASSPWEGTEAFF; cdr3_nt: TGTGCCAGCTCACCTTGGGAGGGCACTGAAGCTTTCTTT
clone_size: NA; d_call: TRBD2; v_call: TRBV29-1; j_call: TRBJ2-7; cdr3_aa: CSVEGTSGRPSYEQYF; cdr3_nt: TGCAGCGTTGAAGGCACTAGCGGGAGGCCCTCCTACGAGCAGTACTTC
clone_size: NA; d_call: TRBD2; v_call: TRBV13; j_call: TRBJ2-3; cdr3_aa: CASSSESGGDTDTQYF; cdr3_nt: TGTGCCAGCAGCTCAGAATCGGGAGGGGATACAGATACGCAGTATTTT
clone_size: NA; d_call: TRBD1; v_call: TRBV4-1; j_call: TRBJ2-7; cdr3_aa: CASSLQGGTGTYEQYF; cdr3_nt: TGCGCCAGCAGCCTCCAAGGGGGGACAGGGACCTACGAGCAGTACTTC
clone_size: once; d_call: NA; v_call: TRBV11-2; j_call: TRBJ2-7; cdr3_aa: CASSLQDYEQYF; cdr3_nt: TGTGCCAGCAGCTTACAAGACTACGAGCAGTACTTC
clone_size: NA; d_call: NA; v_call: TRBV4-1; j_call: TRBJ1-2; cdr3_aa: CASSHRDIAPDGYTF; cdr3_nt: TGCGCCAGCAGCCATCGGGACATAGCACCCGATGGCTACACCTTC
clone_size: NA; d_call: TRBD2; v_call: TRBV11-2; j_call: TRBJ2-5; cdr3_aa: CASSTIPSGRGQETQYF; cdr3_nt: TGTGCCAGCAGCACAATTCCTAGCGGGAGGGGGCAAGAGACCCAGTACTTC
clone_size: NA; d_call: NA; v_call: TRBV9; j_call: TRBJ1-2; cdr3_aa: CASSEGDRNGYTF; cdr3_nt: TGTGCCAGCAGCGAGGGAGACAGAAATGGCTACACCTTC
clone_size: NA; d_call: TRBD2; v_call: TRBV6-5; j_call: TRBJ2-7; cdr3_aa: CASSNSGTSYEQYF; cdr3_nt: TGTGCCAGCAGTAACTCCGGGACTAGCTACGAGCAGTACTTC
clone_size: NA; d_call: NA; v_call: TRBV5-4; j_call: TRBJ2-5; cdr3_aa: CASSQVQSPQETQYF; cdr3_nt: TGTGCCAGCAGCCAGGTACAGAGCCCACAAGAGACCCAGTACTTC
clone_size: NA; d_call: NA; v_call: TRBV27; j_call: TRBJ2-4; cdr3_aa: CASSLSHPDMDIQYF; cdr3_nt: TGTGCCAGCAGTTTATCGCATCCCGACATGGACATTCAGTACTTC
clone_size: NA; d_call: NA; v_call: TRBV27; j_call: TRBJ2-7; cdr3_aa: CASSPTGPGQYF; cdr3_nt: TGTGCCAGCAGTCCGACGGGACCCGGGCAGTACTTC
clone_size: NA; d_call: NA; v_call: TRBV6-1; j_call: TRBJ1-6; cdr3_aa: CASSEVVPLHF; cdr3_nt: TGTGCCAGCAGTGAGGTTGTACCCCTCCACTTT
clone_size: NA; d_call: TRBD1; v_call: TRBV29-1; j_call: TRBJ1-2; cdr3_aa: CSVGGQGGGYTF; cdr3_nt: TGCAGCGTTGGAGGACAGGGCGGTGGCTACACCTTC
clone_size: NA; d_call: TRBD2; v_call: TRBV6-5; j_call: TRBJ2-1; cdr3_aa: CASSYTSGEFINEQFF; cdr3_nt: TGTGCCAGCAGTTACACCAGCGGGGAATTCATAAATGAGCAGTTCTTC
clone_size: NA; d_call: NA; v_call: TRBV30; j_call: TRBJ2-5; cdr3_aa: CAWSGLGETQYF; cdr3_nt: TGTGCCTGGAGCGGTCTAGGGGAGACCCAGTACTTC
clone_size: NA; d_call: TRBD2; v_call: TRBV5-1; j_call: TRBJ2-7; cdr3_aa: CASSLSPAGGSYEQYF; cdr3_nt: TGCGCCAGCAGCTTGAGTCCAGCGGGGGGCTCCTACGAGCAGTACTTC
clone_size: NA; d_call: NA; v_call: TRBV5-4; j_call: TRBJ2-3; cdr3_aa: CASSLTWGVSTDTQYF; cdr3_nt: TGTGCCAGCAGCTTGACTTGGGGGGTTAGCACAGATACGCAGTATTTT